Each of the 20 T cell receptor beta chains below was sequenced from the same sample in a study of PD-1 blockade in classical Hodgkin lymphoma. The sample's time point: newly diagnosed, previously untreated cHL patient sample. Purification of CD4+ T cells from thawed PBMCs was achieved by magnetic negative selection. TCRdb's table, derived via immunoSEQ multiplex PCR, lists solely in-frame clones and lacks some. Among around 29,000 clones, roughly nine tenths were seen once, and the ten largest hold about 0.37%. The material sequenced was CD4+ T cells from blood. The receptors stem from a human donor with classical Hodgkin lymphoma.

The chain carries TRBV5-4 and TRBJ2-5; D may correspond to TRBD1 or TRBD2 (5 bases each). The V end was cut by 2 bases, the J end by 4 bases, with 15 bases between. The CDR3 totals 15 residues. CDR1 SGHNT and CDR2 YYREEE come from the germline V gene (reference sequence). The CDR3 loop is CASSLGRGGAETQYF. The DNA of the CDR3 is TGTGCCAGCAGCTTAGGCCGGGGTGGGGCAGAGACCCAGTACTTC.

The rearrangement links TRBV15 to TRBJ2-6; D ambiguous. The CDR3 length is 16 residues. The V end was cut by 0 bases, the J end by 3 bases, with 9 bases between. CDR1 is LNHNV, CDR2 YYDKDF, per germline (reference sequence). The CDR3 DNA reads as TGTGCCACCAGCAGAGATGTGGAGAGTGGGGCCAACGTCCTGACTTTC. Its protein is CATSRDVESGANVLTF.

V gene TRBV27 combines with J gene TRBJ1-4; no reliable D call. Trimming took 6 bases from V and 3 from J, leaving 5 bases between them. This CDR3 comprises 12 residues. Per the germline V gene, CDR1 is MNHEY and CDR2 is SMNVEV (reference sequence). The CDR3 coding sequence is TGTGCCAGCAGAAACCCTAATGAAAAACTGTTTTTT. It is translated as CASRNPNEKLFF.

The chain links TRBV5-1 to TRBJ2-3; tentatively, D is TRBD1 (6 bases). This CDR3 contains 14 residues. The germline V gene encodes CDR1 SGHRS and CDR2 YFSETQ. With 0 bases removed from V and 3 bases from J, the gap between germline ends came to 8 bases. The CDR3 DNA sequence: TGCGCCAGCAGCTTGGCAACAGGGACAGATACGCAGTATTTT. This codes for CASSLATGTDTQYF.

The V call is TRBV11-2, the J call TRBJ1-1; D is perhaps TRBD1 (5 bases). Between the trimmed V and J ends, which lost 6 bases and 0 bases, there was a span of 11 bases. Germline CDR1 is SGHAT and CDR2 is FQNNGV. CDR3 length equals 14 residues. Here the CDR3 DNA reads TGTGCCAGCAGTCCTGGGACCGTGAACACTGAAGCTTTCTTT. It is translated as CASSPGTVNTEAFF.

The chain joins TRBV19 to TRBJ1-1, with D perhaps TRBD1 (6 bases). This CDR3 spans 14 amino acids. Germline lookup yields CDR1 LNHDA and CDR2 SQIVND (reference sequence). V lost 6 bases and J 1 base, leaving 12 bases between the germline ends. The CDR3 region is CASSPGHPNTEAFF. Here the CDR3 DNA reads TGTGCCAGTAGCCCGGGACACCCGAACACTGAAGCTTTCTTT.

The chain couples TRBV2 to TRBJ2-5, with 8 bases fitting TRBD2. V lost 6 bases to trimming and J lost 1 base; unmatched junction nucleotides: 7. This CDR3 has 15 amino acids. Germline V lookup: CDR1 SNHLY, CDR2 FYNNEI. Here the CDR3 DNA reads TGTGCCAGCAGCGGGACGAGCGGGGGCCAAGAGACCCAGTACTTC. Amino acid sequence: CASSGTSGGQETQYF.

The chain combines TRBV5-6 with TRBJ2-7; maybe TRBD1 (5 bases). The CDR3 has 14 amino acids. The V and J ends lost 6 bases and 2 bases respectively, with 15 bases between them. Per the germline V gene, CDR1 is SGHDT and CDR2 is YYEEEE. CDR3 in DNA: TGTGCCAGCACCCGGCGTGGGGCGGCCTACGAGCAGTACTTC. Protein: CASTRRGAAYEQYF. Looking up the rest from reference TRBV5-6 and TRBJ2-7 gives the full variable domain: DAGVTQSPTHLIKTRGQQVTLRCSPKSGHDTVSWYQQALGQGPQFIFQYYEEEERQRGNFPDRFSGHQFPNYSSELNVNALLLGDSALYLCASTRRGAAYEQYFGPGTRLTVT.

This clone showed up just once. The chain carries TRBV7-2 and TRBJ2-5; tentative D call: TRBD1 (6 bases). Germline CDR1 reads SGHTA; CDR2 reads FQGNSA. The CDR3 runs to 14 residues. The V and J ends lost 5 bases and 1 base respectively, with 11 bases between them. CDR3 in amino acids: CASSLRGIQETQYF. DNA for the CDR3: TGTGCCAGCAGCCTGAGGGGGATCCAAGAGACCCAGTACTTC. The variable domain in full, with the rest retrieved from reference TRBV7-2 and TRBJ2-5, is GAGVSQSPSNKVTEKGKDVELRCDPISGHTALYWYRQSLGQGLEFLIYFQGNSAPDKSGLPSDRFSAERTGGSVSTLTIQRTQQEDSAVYLCASSLRGIQETQYFGPGTRLLVL.

This sequence joins TRBV30 and TRBJ1-1, with D unclear. The CDR3 sequence is 14 residues long. The V end lost 0 bases, the J end lost 5 bases, and 13 bases lay between the germline ends. Germline loops: CDR1 GTSNPN, CDR2 SVGIG (reference sequence). In nucleotides, the CDR3 is TGTGCCTGGAGTGTTTCGGTCGGCGAAACTGAAGCTTTCTTT. As protein: CAWSVSVGETEAFF.

This chain joins TRBV5-4 and TRBJ2-7; the match to TRBD2 covers 10 bases. The V gene end was trimmed by 2 bases and the J gene end by 5 bases; junction bases not matched to a gene: 10. CDR1 SGHNT and CDR2 YYREEE come from the germline V gene (reference sequence). This CDR3 contains 16 residues. CDR3 sequence reads: CASSLKPLAGVDEQYF. DNA for the CDR3: TGTGCCAGCAGCTTAAAACCCCTAGCGGGAGTCGACGAGCAGTACTTC.

The chain is built from TRBV4-3 and TRBJ2-5, with 15 positions matching TRBD2. The assigned J gene may be wrong: the sequence end matches TRBJ2-7 better. From germline, CDR1 is LGHNA and CDR2 YSLEER. The CDR3 runs 17 residues. CDR3 bases: TGCGCCAGCAGCCAAGGCGGACTAGCGGGAGGGTCCTACGAGCAGTACTTC. Its translation is CASSQGGLAGGSYEQYF.

The chain combines TRBV6-1 with TRBJ2-3; 9 nucleotides agree with TRBD1. Per the germline V gene, CDR1 is MNHNS and CDR2 is SASEGT. CDR3 size: 15 residues. V gave up 4 bases and J gave up 5 bases; unmatched junction bases: 7. DNA for the CDR3: TGTGCCAGCAGTGTCAAACAGGGGGCGGAAGATACGCAGTATTTT. Its translation: CASSVKQGAEDTQYF.

The J gene is TRBJ2-2, the V gene TRBV2; D is uncertain. The germline gives CDR1 SNHLY, CDR2 FYNNEI. The CDR3 has 13 amino acids. V lost 4 bases and J 8 bases, leaving 11 bases between the germline ends. The CDR3 bases are TGTGCCAGCAGTGTGAGTGTCCAGGGGGAGCTGTTTTTT. It encodes CASSVSVQGELFF.

The CDR3: CASRLAGVNTGELFF. DNA for the CDR3: TGTGCCAGCAGATTAGCGGGAGTGAACACCGGGGAGCTGTTTTTT. The V and J genes are TRBV28 and TRBJ2-2, with 9 nucleotides matching TRBD2. With 6 bases clipped from V and 1 base from J, the junction kept 3 bases outside the gene matches. There are 15 residues in the CDR3. In germline, CDR1 is MDHEN, CDR2 SYDVKM.

The genes are TRBV5-1 and TRBJ2-3; D unclear. The CDR3 has 15 residues. Germline V gene data show CDR1 as SGHRS and CDR2 as YFSETQ. Deletions cut 3 bases from V and 0 bases from J, with 11 bases between. CDR3 residues: CASSYQEASTDTQYF. The CDR3 DNA follows: TGCGCCAGCAGCTATCAAGAGGCTAGCACAGATACGCAGTATTTT.

Turning to this clone: The identical CDR3 is also encoded by other nucleotide sequences in the sample. V and J are TRBV28 and TRBJ1-5, with a tentative D call TRBD1 (6 bases). The ends were cut back, 3 bases at V and 0 bases at J, with 12 bases in the middle. CDR3 length: 16 amino acids. The germline CDR1 and CDR2 sequences are MDHEN and SYDVKM. Here the CDR3 DNA reads TGTGCCAGCAGTTTGGGGGGGCTTAATAGCAATCAGCCCCAGCATTTT. It encodes CASSLGGLNSNQPQHF.

In nucleotides, the CDR3 is TGCAGTGCGGGACAGTCCTACGAGCAGTACTTC. Residues: CSAGQSYEQYF. This chain connects TRBV20-1 to TRBJ2-7; 7 bases match TRBD1. The CDR3 has 11 residues. The germline gives CDR1 DFQATT, CDR2 SNEGSKA (reference sequence). J was trimmed by 1 base and V by 6 bases; bases with no gene match: 0.

CDR3 loop: CASSAAAGGRDTQYF. CDR3 in DNA: TGCGCCAGCAGCGCGGCAGCGGGAGGGCGGGATACGCAGTATTTT. The chain recombines TRBV5-1 with TRBJ2-3; 10 nucleotides line up with TRBD2. The germline CDR1 and CDR2 sequences are SGHRS and YFSETQ. J lost 6 bases, V lost 4 bases, and 8 bases had no gene match. This CDR3 spans 15 amino acids.

The V and J genes are TRBV15 and TRBJ2-3, with 13 bases aligning to TRBD2. The CDR3 totals 17 residues. J was trimmed by 4 bases and V by 5 bases; bases with no gene match: 9. Per germline, CDR1 LNHNV and CDR2 YYDKDF (reference sequence). The DNA of the CDR3 is TGTGCCACCAGCTCAAGGGTGACTAGCGGGAGGTCAGATACGCAGTATTTT. Protein: CATSSRVTSGRSDTQYF.